The present entry profiles one T cell receptor (beta chain) with its context. As yet, its antigen is unknown. Going into DNA extraction, samples held roughly 0.85-11 million cryopreserved PBMC. These data are taken from a study of long-term antiretroviral therapy in people with HIV. Study results and caveats: ART adherence, viral resistance and therapy changes were undocumented. Pre-ART expanded TRB clones stayed dominant throughout, though often decreasing after ART.

The assay, immunoSEQ v3.0, was run at survey level. Sequencing was performed with immunoSEQ multiplex PCR; in TCRdb, only in-frame clones are kept and a portion is missing. This sample has about 27,000 clones, with about 82% found just once. This sequence originates from a man aged 35 to 55 with HIV. The specimen was unsorted PBMCs, collected 3 years after starting antiretroviral therapy.

The CDR3 DNA is TGTGCCAGCTCCCTCCTGAACACTGAAGCTTTCTTT. Translation gives CASSLLNTEAFF. This chain joins TRBV18 and TRBJ1-1; D gene ambiguous. V dropped 6 bases and J dropped 0 bases, with 5 bases sitting between them. Germline CDR1 is KGHSH and CDR2 is LQKENI. The CDR3 contains 12 residues.